Following are 5 T cell receptor beta chains from one sample sequenced in a study of neurological immune-mediated disorders. MiXCR was run by TCRdb on the 5' RACE reads, yielding one entry per CDR3 protein. The sample has about 74,000 distinct CDR3 sequences; 5.2% are singletons. The sample taken for sequencing was PBMCs. The receptors were sampled from a man aged 18 to 29 with multiple sclerosis.

There are many counts of this clonotype. The V gene is TRBV7-2, the J gene TRBJ1-6, with 7 nucleotides matching TRBD1. Germline assignment: CDR1 SGHTA and CDR2 FQGNSA. Germline trimming cut 5 bases from V and 9 bases from J; bases unmatched to any gene: 7. The CDR3 loop spans 14 amino acids. As DNA, the CDR3 is TGTGCCAGCAGCCTATTACAGGGGCCTTCACCCCTCCACTTT. As protein: CASSLLQGPSPLHF.

The J gene is TRBJ2-5, the V gene TRBV10-3; D is ambiguous. The CDR3 extends over 13 amino acids. In germline, CDR1 is ENHRY, CDR2 SYGVKD. V lost 4 bases, J lost 5 bases, and 11 bases lay in between. This CDR3 is CAISAGTSETQYF. The CDR3 DNA sequence: TGTGCCATCAGTGCCGGAACATCCGAGACCCAGTACTTC.

In this sample, this clonotype turned up many times. This chain uses TRBV5-6 with TRBJ2-7; tentatively, D is TRBD2 (5 bases). Germline lookup yields CDR1 SGHDT and CDR2 YYEEEE. Trimming removed 0 bases at V and 3 bases at J, with 10 bases between. The CDR3 runs to 14 residues. CDR3 protein: CASSLGDSVYEQYF. As DNA, the CDR3 is TGTGCCAGCAGCTTGGGAGATAGCGTCTACGAGCAGTACTTC.

This clonotype was observed many times. V gene TRBV20-1 combines with J gene TRBJ2-7; TRBD2 matches at 11 bases. V gave up 1 base and J gave up 3 bases; unmatched junction bases: 2. The CDR3 has 14 residues. Germline CDR1 reads DFQATT; CDR2 reads SNEGSKA (reference sequence). In nucleotides, the CDR3 is TGCAGTGCTAGAGCCGGGACTAGCGGCTACGAGCAGTACTTC. Amino acids: CSARAGTSGYEQYF.

At least ten counts were recorded for this clonotype. The chain joins TRBV5-1 to TRBJ2-3; D gene uncertain. The V gene's germline CDR1 is SGHRS and CDR2 YFSETQ. This CDR3 is built from 13 residues. With 0 bases removed from V and 2 bases from J, the gap between germline ends came to 4 bases. The CDR3, as DNA: TGCGCCAGCAGCTTGGAAAACACAGATACGCAGTATTTT. Amino acid sequence: CASSLENTDTQYF. The whole variable domain, remainder taken from reference TRBV5-1 and TRBJ2-3, is KAGVTQTPRYLIKTRGQQVTLSCSPISGHRSVSWYQQTPGQGLQFLFEYFSETQRNKGNFPGRFSGRQFSNSRSEMNVSTLELGDSALYLCASSLENTDTQYFGPGTRLTVL.